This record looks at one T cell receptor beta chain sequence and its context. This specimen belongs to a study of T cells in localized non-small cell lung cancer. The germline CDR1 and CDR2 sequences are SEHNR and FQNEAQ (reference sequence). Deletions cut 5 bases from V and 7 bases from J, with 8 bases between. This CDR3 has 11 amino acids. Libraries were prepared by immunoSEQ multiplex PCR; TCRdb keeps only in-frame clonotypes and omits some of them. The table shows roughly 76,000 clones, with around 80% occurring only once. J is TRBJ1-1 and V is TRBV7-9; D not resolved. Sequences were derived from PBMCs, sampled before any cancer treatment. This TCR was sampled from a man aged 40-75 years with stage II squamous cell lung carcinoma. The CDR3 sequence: CASSGFDEAFF. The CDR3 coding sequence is TGTGCCAGCAGCGGTTTCGATGAAGCTTTCTTT.